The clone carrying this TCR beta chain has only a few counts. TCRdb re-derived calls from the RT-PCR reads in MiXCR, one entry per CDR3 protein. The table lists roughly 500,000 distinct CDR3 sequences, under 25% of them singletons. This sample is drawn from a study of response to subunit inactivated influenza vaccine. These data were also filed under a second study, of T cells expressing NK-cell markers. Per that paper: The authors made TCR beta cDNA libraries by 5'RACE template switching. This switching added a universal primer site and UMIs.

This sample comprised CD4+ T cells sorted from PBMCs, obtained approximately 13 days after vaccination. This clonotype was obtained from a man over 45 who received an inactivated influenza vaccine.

CDR3: CASSQRSGPYNEQFF. CDR3 coding DNA: TGTGCCAGCAGCCAGCGTAGCGGGCCATACAATGAGCAGTTCTTC. The chain combines TRBV14 with TRBJ2-1; 7 bases match TRBD2. The CDR3 has 15 residues. The ends lost 3 bases at V and 4 bases at J; junction bases unmatched: 6. Germline assignment: CDR1 SGHDN and CDR2 FVKESK.